A selection of T cell receptor beta chains follows, all from one sample in a study of T cells in Graves' hyperthyroidism and ophthalmopathy. TCRdb passed the multiplex PCR reads through MiXCR, listing each CDR3 protein once. The sample includes about 600,000 distinct CDR3 sequences, approximately 15% of them seen just once. The sample taken for sequencing was blood. The origin of the receptors is a woman aged 18-35 years with Graves' ophthalmopathy. Both conserved end residues are trimmed from each CDR3. The order of the fields is V gene, CDR3 length, J gene, CDR3 protein.

V gene: TRBV7-9
CDR3 length: 11
J gene: TRBJ2-1
CDR3 protein: ASSLTMGDEQF

V gene: TRBV6-2/TRBV6-3
CDR3 length: 13
J gene: TRBJ2-7
CDR3 protein: ASSYRTGKANEQY

V gene: TRBV20-1
CDR3 length: 13
J gene: TRBJ2-3
CDR3 protein: SARPGTGLTDTQY

V gene: TRBV29-1
CDR3 length: 16
J gene: TRBJ2-3
CDR3 protein: SVAGTGGTSGITDTQY

V gene: TRBV28
CDR3 length: 10
J gene: TRBJ2-5
CDR3 protein: ATDNPGETQY

V gene: TRBV12-3/TRBV12-4
CDR3 length: 12
J gene: TRBJ2-1
CDR3 protein: ASSYTTNGNEQF

V gene: TRBV24-1
CDR3 length: 9
J gene: TRBJ1-2
CDR3 protein: ATSDFSGYT

V gene: TRBV4-2
CDR3 length: 13
J gene: TRBJ2-1
CDR3 protein: ASSQDPGGGDEQF

V gene: TRBV28
CDR3 length: 12
J gene: TRBJ1-2
CDR3 protein: ASSSTTTGLGYT

V gene: TRBV7-2
CDR3 length: 13
J gene: TRBJ1-6
CDR3 protein: ASSLLERGNSPLH

V gene: TRBV28
CDR3 length: 13
J gene: TRBJ1-2
CDR3 protein: ASRQGRHMGIGYT

V gene: TRBV12-3/TRBV12-4
CDR3 length: 12
J gene: TRBJ2-1
CDR3 protein: ASSFSWGHNEQF

V gene: TRBV14
CDR3 length: 12
J gene: TRBJ2-7
CDR3 protein: ASSQNGDSYEQY

V gene: TRBV20-1
CDR3 length: 12
J gene: TRBJ2-1
CDR3 protein: SASFAGGGHEQF

V gene: TRBV7-9
CDR3 length: 15
J gene: TRBJ1-1
CDR3 protein: ASSLEPGQGARTEAF

V gene: TRBV28
CDR3 length: 12
J gene: TRBJ2-7
CDR3 protein: ASRGREKRYEQY

V gene: TRBV7-6
CDR3 length: 13
J gene: TRBJ2-6
CDR3 protein: ASSFSSPGANVLT

V gene: TRBV3-1
CDR3 length: 15
J gene: TRBJ2-4
CDR3 protein: ASSQGTGTLAKNIQY

V gene: TRBV11-2
CDR3 length: 12
J gene: TRBJ2-5
CDR3 protein: ASSQGQGEETQY

V gene: TRBV4-1
CDR3 length: 14
J gene: TRBJ1-4
CDR3 protein: ASSQLRDSNNEKLF

V gene: TRBV24-1
CDR3 length: 11
J gene: TRBJ1-2
CDR3 protein: ATSGDRDYGYT

V gene: TRBV5-1
CDR3 length: 12
J gene: TRBJ2-1
CDR3 protein: ASSPRGEHNEQF

V gene: TRBV12-3/TRBV12-4
CDR3 length: 13
J gene: TRBJ2-3
CDR3 protein: ASSLGGTIADTQY

V gene: TRBV9
CDR3 length: 9
J gene: TRBJ2-2
CDR3 protein: ASTYTGELF

V gene: TRBV7-9
CDR3 length: 12
J gene: TRBJ1-6
CDR3 protein: ASSFGTGQSPLH

V gene: TRBV19
CDR3 length: 14
J gene: TRBJ2-1
CDR3 protein: ASSARDGSSYNEQF

V gene: TRBV6-5
CDR3 length: 12
J gene: TRBJ1-2
CDR3 protein: ASRSGQANYGYT

V gene: TRBV4-2
CDR3 length: 16
J gene: TRBJ2-2
CDR3 protein: ASSAQAGGSWNTGELF

V gene: TRBV9
CDR3 length: 13
J gene: TRBJ2-1
CDR3 protein: ASSVGGAWGHEQF